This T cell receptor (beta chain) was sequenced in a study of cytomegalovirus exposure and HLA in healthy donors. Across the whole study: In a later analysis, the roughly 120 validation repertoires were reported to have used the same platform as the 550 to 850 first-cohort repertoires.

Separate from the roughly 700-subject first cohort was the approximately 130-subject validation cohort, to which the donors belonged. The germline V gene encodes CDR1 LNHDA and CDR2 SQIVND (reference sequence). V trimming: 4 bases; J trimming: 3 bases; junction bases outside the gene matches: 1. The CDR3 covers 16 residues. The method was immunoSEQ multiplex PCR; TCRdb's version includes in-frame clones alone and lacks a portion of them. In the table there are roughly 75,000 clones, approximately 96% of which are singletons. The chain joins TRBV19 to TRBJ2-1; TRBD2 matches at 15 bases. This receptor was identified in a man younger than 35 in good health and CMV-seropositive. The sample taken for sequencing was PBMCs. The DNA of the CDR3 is TGTGCCAGTAGTAGGACTAGCGGGAGGGACTACAATGAGCAGTTCTTC. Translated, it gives CASSRTSGRDYNEQFF.